A selection of T cell receptor beta chains follows, all from one sample in a study of T cells in Graves' hyperthyroidism and ophthalmopathy. Each CDR3 protein is one row after TCRdb ran MiXCR on the multiplex PCR reads. The table records about 380,000 distinct CDR3 sequences, approximately 18% of them present only once. Material for sequencing was blood. These receptors originate from a man younger than 30 with Graves' ophthalmopathy. CDR3s include the opening cysteine and the closing phenylalanine or tryptophan. A D gene is named only where the DNA matches it firmly. A row's size may be missing; if present it is once, few, many or a size class.

clone_size	cdr3_length	v_call	j_call	d_call	cdr3_aa	cdr3_nt
.	14	TRBV6-9	TRBJ1-2	.	CASSYEVGSYGYTF	TGTGCCAGCAGTTACGAGGTCGGATCCTATGGCTACACCTTC
.	16	TRBV10-3	TRBJ1-2	TRBD1	CAISESSGTGIYGYTF	TGTGCCATCAGTGAGTCTTCCGGGACAGGCATCTATGGCTACACCTTC
few	17	TRBV3-1	TRBJ1-1	.	CASSQGWRAEAGTEAFF	TGTGCCAGCAGCCAAGGTTGGAGGGCTGAAGCGGGCACTGAAGCTTTCTTT
.	17	TRBV6-1	TRBJ1-5	TRBD1	CASSEEDRGRLNQPQHF	TGTGCCAGCAGTGAAGAGGACAGGGGCCGCCTTAATCAGCCCCAGCATTTT
many	15	TRBV20-1	TRBJ2-1	.	CSARGTLGTDNEQFF	TGCAGTGCTAGAGGGACTCTCGGAACAGACAATGAGCAGTTCTTC
.	15	TRBV5-4	TRBJ2-5	.	CASSYATGEGETQYF	TGTGCCAGCAGCTACGCGACAGGGGAGGGAGAGACCCAGTACTTC
.	12	TRBV20-1	TRBJ2-3	.	CSAILRPDTQYF	TGCAGTGCTATCCTTCGACCGGATACGCAGTATTTT
.	15	TRBV6-5	TRBJ2-2	.	CASSYGGGRTGELFF	TGTGCCAGCAGTTACGGGGGGGGCAGGACCGGGGAGCTGTTTTTT
.	19	TRBV6-1	TRBJ2-4	TRBD2	CASSELAGGIKGTKNIQYF	TGTGCCAGCAGTGAACTAGCGGGGGGGATCAAGGGGACCAAAAACATTCAGTACTTC
.	17	TRBV10-2	TRBJ2-5	TRBD2	CASSEFGASGDKETQYF	TGCGCCAGCAGTGAGTTTGGGGCTAGCGGGGACAAAGAGACCCAGTACTTC
few	13	TRBV7-9	TRBJ1-4	TRBD1	CASSSGGNEKLFF	TGTGCCAGCAGTTCAGGGGGTAATGAAAAACTGTTTTTT
many	14	TRBV12-3/TRBV12-4	TRBJ1-1	TRBD1	CASSFDRGRTEAFF	TGTGCCAGCAGTTTCGACAGGGGACGAACTGAAGCTTTCTTT
few	16	TRBV7-9	TRBJ1-5	TRBD1	CASSLESLGTGWPQHF	TGTGCCAGCAGCTTAGAGAGTTTAGGGACAGGTTGGCCCCAGCATTTT
.	14	TRBV5-1	TRBJ2-1	TRBD1	CASSSRGRGNEQFF	TGCGCCAGCAGCTCCAGGGGGCGAGGGAATGAGCAGTTCTTC
.	16	TRBV4-1	TRBJ2-3	TRBD1	CASSPMGTAYTDTQYF	TGCGCCAGCAGCCCCATGGGGACAGCCTACACAGATACGCAGTATTTT
many	14	TRBV3-1	TRBJ2-1	.	CASSQGSGAYEQFF	TGTGCCAGCAGCCAAGGCTCGGGGGCCTATGAGCAGTTCTTC
many	11	TRBV7-2	TRBJ2-1	.	CASTLSSEQFF	TGTGCCAGCACCTTAAGTAGTGAGCAGTTCTTC
few	12	TRBV24-1	TRBJ2-4	.	CATSGGVGIQYF	TGTGCCACCAGTGGGGGGGTCGGGATTCAGTACTTC
many	12	TRBV28	TRBJ2-7	.	CASSFQFYEQYF	TGTGCCAGCAGTTTCCAGTTCTACGAGCAGTACTTC
few	15	TRBV5-8	TRBJ1-1	.	CASSLVLGWNTEAFF	TGTGCCAGCAGCTTGGTCCTGGGATGGAACACTGAAGCTTTCTTT
many	15	TRBV28	TRBJ1-1	.	CASRPDRGGNTEAFF	TGTGCCAGCAGGCCCGACCGGGGGGGGAACACTGAAGCTTTCTTT
many	17	TRBV28	TRBJ1-5	.	CASSLEGLEGANQPQHF	TGTGCCAGCAGTTTGGAGGGGCTTGAGGGAGCCAATCAGCCCCAGCATTTT
many	14	TRBV28	TRBJ2-5	.	CASSLLWTVETQYF	TGTGCCAGCAGCCTATTGTGGACAGTTGAGACCCAGTACTTC
many	13	TRBV6-1	TRBJ1-2	TRBD1	CASSGTGYYGYTF	TGTGCCAGTTCTGGGACAGGATACTATGGCTACACCTTC
many	19	TRBV4-2	TRBJ2-3	TRBD2	CASSLTGPIAGGRADTQYF	TGTGCCAGCAGCCTAACAGGCCCCATAGCGGGGGGGCGGGCAGATACGCAGTATTTT
many	13	TRBV11-2	TRBJ2-3	.	CASSLGQLDTQYF	TGTGCCAGCAGCTTAGGACAGTTAGATACGCAGTATTTT
few	15	TRBV13	TRBJ1-4	.	CASSPRQGGSEKLFF	TGTGCCAGCAGCCCCAGGCAGGGCGGGAGTGAAAAACTGTTTTTT
many	16	TRBV2	TRBJ1-1	TRBD1	CASSEGDRGLRTEAFF	TGTGCCAGCAGTGAAGGGGACAGGGGGCTACGCACTGAAGCTTTCTTT
few	15	TRBV15	TRBJ2-7	TRBD1	CATSRDQGAGYEQYF	TGTGCCACCAGCAGAGACCAGGGGGCGGGTTACGAGCAGTACTTC
.	13	TRBV7-9	TRBJ2-7	.	CASSFTEGSEQYF	TGTGCCAGCAGCTTCACGGAGGGCTCCGAGCAGTACTTC
.	16	TRBV27	TRBJ2-2	.	CASSFPRGRMTGELFF	TGTGCCAGCAGTTTTCCCCGGGGGCGCATGACCGGGGAGCTGTTTTTT
.	15	TRBV2	TRBJ1-1	TRBD1	CASRPTANRGLEAFF	TGTGCCAGCAGACCCACAGCCAACAGGGGGCTTGAAGCTTTCTTT
many	14	TRBV6-1	TRBJ2-1	TRBD1	CASSQGVTYNEQFF	TGTGCCAGCAGTCAGGGGGTAACCTACAATGAGCAGTTCTTC
.	14	TRBV19	TRBJ1-1	TRBD1	CASSTTGRWTEAFF	TGTGCCAGTAGTACGACAGGGAGGTGGACTGAAGCTTTCTTT
few	12	TRBV3-1	TRBJ2-2	.	CASSQRLGELFF	TGTGCCAGCAGCCAACGGCTGGGGGAGCTGTTTTTT
many	13	TRBV18	TRBJ1-6	.	CASSTTVNSPLHF	TGTGCCAGCTCCACGACAGTGAATTCACCCCTCCACTTT